This TCR beta chain was identified during a study of blood T cell repertoires in COVID-19. Study at large: Acute and convalescent COVID-19 samples came from the United States, Italy and Spain.

Assay: immunoSEQ multiplex PCR; the TCRdb copy retains only in-frame clones and omits some. The sample yields 350,000 or so clones, roughly 84% seen once. This clone has only a few counts. At one of its ends the junction is not consistent with the germline gene, which may arise from a read error. CDR3 length: 13 amino acids. The germline V gene encodes CDR1 SGDLS and CDR2 YYNGEE. The source material was PBMCs or T cells enriched from blood (not recorded which). The chain links TRBV9 to TRBJ2-1; 9 bases are a match to TRBD1. The sequence was collected from a woman younger than 45 who had recovered from COVID-19. CDR3 coding DNA: TGTGCCAGCAGCTCTAGCTCGGACAGGGGCCTCGTCTTC. Translated, it gives CASSSSSDRGLVF.